This T cell receptor (beta chain) was sequenced for a study of blood T cell repertoires in COVID-19 (TCRdb year 2020). Regarding the complete study: Samples from collaborators originated in the United States, Italy and Spain and spanned both the acute and convalescent phases of COVID-19. The prospective study material was composed of cDNA or gDNA derived from T cells, B-cell-depleted T cells, or PBMCs. The dataset comprised deeply sampled blood TCRbeta repertoires from subjects exposed to, actively infected with, or recovered from COVID-19. The repertoires were released in a freely available public database intended as a resource for research on the immune response to SARS-CoV-2. The samples were drawn from two sources: the first 160 participants of the ongoing ImmuneRACE study, and about 1,300 subjects contributed by 6 global collaborators. The sample metadata nearly always contained a de-identified subject ID, COVID-19 status, age in years and sex. Where available, HLA class I and class II types were taken from metadata supplied by the sample provider and were not determined by assay-based typing.

Comments on this clone: No antigen is known for it. No much larger clone is present one base from it, and per-base qualities are unavailable.

What the research found in general, with its limitations: The quantity of clinical and demographic metadata differed by source and by participant and was supplied without curation.

The collaborating institutions used their own protocols to collect whole blood in K2EDTA tubes. For TCRbeta analysis, collaborators shipped samples as frozen whole blood, isolated PBMCs, or DNA extracted from either of those sample types. TCRbeta CDR3 regions were amplified from genomic DNA by means of the immunoSEQ Assay, a bias-controlled multiplex PCR. On the study's bioinformatics: Within the assay, amplification of reference gene primers was used to estimate how many nucleated cells each sample contained. To quantify the absolute abundance of each unique TCRbeta CDR3 rearrangement, sequence reads were collapsed and filtered. For each sample, productive Simpson clonality was calculated as the square root of Simpson's diversity index across productive rearrangements. Here the immuneACCESS table is served through TCRdb, limited to in-frame sequences with V and J called. Missing clones are a known gap in these copies; in checked studies unresolved V genes cover under half, and the rest lacks a known reason. D and trimming were read from the DNA, whereas the V and J calls and clone size are those reported in that table. This sample holds 250,000 to 300,000 clones; about 89% were observed only once. About 4.6% of the sample goes to the ten largest clones.

From its cysteine to its phenylalanine, the CDR3 spans 17 amino acids. Left in the record is the CDR3 DNA by itself, 51 bases read in frame from the first base. CDR1 SGHAT and CDR2 FQNNGV are derived from the germline V gene. After removal of 5 bases from V and 4 bases from J, the junction retains 4 bases not matched to a gene. Sequencing was done on a sample of peripheral blood. This sequence was found in a man in his forties with acute or convalescent COVID-19. The chain couples TRBV11-2 to TRBJ2-2; 16 junctional bases match TRBD2. Here is the DNA: TGTGCCAGCAGCCGGGGACTAGCGGGGGGGATCACCGGGGAGCTGTTTTTT. This encodes CASSRGLAGGITGELFF. Reference TRBV11-2 and TRBJ2-2 proteins supply the regions before and after the CDR3; the full variable domain is: EAGVAQSPRYKIIEKRQSVAFWCNPISGHATLYWYQQILGQGPKLLIQFQNNGVVDDSQLPKDRFSAERLKGVDSTLKIQPAKLEDSAVYLCASSRGLAGGITGELFFGEGSRLTVL.